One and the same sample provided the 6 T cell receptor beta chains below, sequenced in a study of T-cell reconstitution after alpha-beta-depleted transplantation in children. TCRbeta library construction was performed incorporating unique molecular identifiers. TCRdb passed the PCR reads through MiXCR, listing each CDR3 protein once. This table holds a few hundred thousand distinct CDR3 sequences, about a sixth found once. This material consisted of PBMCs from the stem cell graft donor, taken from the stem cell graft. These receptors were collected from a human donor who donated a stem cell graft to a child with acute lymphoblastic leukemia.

The CDR3 protein is CASSSGRGYGYTF. CDR3 nucleotide sequence: TGTGCCAGCAGCAGTGGTAGAGGCTATGGCTACACCTTC. The rearrangement joins TRBV5-5 to TRBJ1-2; D gene unclear. The CDR3 extends over 13 amino acids. V was cut by 4 bases and J by 4 bases, with 11 bases left in between. Germline V gives CDR1 SGHKS, CDR2 YYEKEE (reference sequence).

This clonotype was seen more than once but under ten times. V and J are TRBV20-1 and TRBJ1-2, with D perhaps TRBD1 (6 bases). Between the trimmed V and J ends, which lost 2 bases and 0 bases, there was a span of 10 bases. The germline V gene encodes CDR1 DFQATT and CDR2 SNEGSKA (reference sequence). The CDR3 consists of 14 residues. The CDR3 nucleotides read TGCAGTGCTAGAATGGACAGTACTAACTATGGCTACACCTTC. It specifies CSARMDSTNYGYTF.

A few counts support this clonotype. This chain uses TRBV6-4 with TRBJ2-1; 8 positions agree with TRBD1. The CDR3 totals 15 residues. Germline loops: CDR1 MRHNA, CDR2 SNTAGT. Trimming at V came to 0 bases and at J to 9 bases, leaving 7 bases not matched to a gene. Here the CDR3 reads CASSDSEQGGREQFF. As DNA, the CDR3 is TGTGCCAGCAGTGACTCTGAACAGGGGGGTCGTGAGCAGTTCTTC.

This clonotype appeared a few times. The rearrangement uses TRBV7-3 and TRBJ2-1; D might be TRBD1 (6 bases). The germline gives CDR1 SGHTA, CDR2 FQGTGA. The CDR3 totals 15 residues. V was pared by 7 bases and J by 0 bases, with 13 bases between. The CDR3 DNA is TGTGCCAGCACCCCGGACAGTCGCTCCTACAATGAGCAGTTCTTC. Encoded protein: CASTPDSRSYNEQFF.

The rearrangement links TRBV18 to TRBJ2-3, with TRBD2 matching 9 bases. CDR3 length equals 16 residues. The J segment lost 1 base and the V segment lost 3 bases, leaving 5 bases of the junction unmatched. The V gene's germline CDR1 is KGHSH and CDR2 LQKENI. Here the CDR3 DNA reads TGTGCCAGCTCACCGCCCGGGACTAGCCGCACAGATACGCAGTATTTT. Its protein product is CASSPPGTSRTDTQYF.

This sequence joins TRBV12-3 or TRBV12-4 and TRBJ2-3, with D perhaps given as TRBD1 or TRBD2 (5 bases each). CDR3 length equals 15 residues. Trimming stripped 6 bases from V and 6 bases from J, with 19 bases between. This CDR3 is CASRPRGPGADTQYF. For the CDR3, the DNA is TGTGCCAGCAGACCTCGGGGCCCCGGGGCGGATACGCAGTATTTT.